This T cell receptor beta chain is from a study of cytomegalovirus exposure and HLA in healthy donors. Germline loops: CDR1 PRHDT, CDR2 FYEKMQ (reference sequence). CDR3 length: 17 residues. Deletions cut 4 bases from V and 3 bases from J, with 21 bases between. Libraries were prepared by immunoSEQ multiplex PCR; TCRdb keeps only in-frame clonotypes and omits some of them. The table has some 140,000 clones, 84% seen once. The specimen was PBMCs. The chain couples TRBV13 to TRBJ2-5; TRBD2 might be the D (5 bases). This clonotype was obtained from a woman aged 25-40 years in good health and CMV-seronegative. The CDR3 DNA reads TGTGCCAGCAGCTCAAGGTGGCGGGCCATGATCGAAGAGACCCAGTACTTC. Encoded protein: CASSSRWRAMIEETQYF.